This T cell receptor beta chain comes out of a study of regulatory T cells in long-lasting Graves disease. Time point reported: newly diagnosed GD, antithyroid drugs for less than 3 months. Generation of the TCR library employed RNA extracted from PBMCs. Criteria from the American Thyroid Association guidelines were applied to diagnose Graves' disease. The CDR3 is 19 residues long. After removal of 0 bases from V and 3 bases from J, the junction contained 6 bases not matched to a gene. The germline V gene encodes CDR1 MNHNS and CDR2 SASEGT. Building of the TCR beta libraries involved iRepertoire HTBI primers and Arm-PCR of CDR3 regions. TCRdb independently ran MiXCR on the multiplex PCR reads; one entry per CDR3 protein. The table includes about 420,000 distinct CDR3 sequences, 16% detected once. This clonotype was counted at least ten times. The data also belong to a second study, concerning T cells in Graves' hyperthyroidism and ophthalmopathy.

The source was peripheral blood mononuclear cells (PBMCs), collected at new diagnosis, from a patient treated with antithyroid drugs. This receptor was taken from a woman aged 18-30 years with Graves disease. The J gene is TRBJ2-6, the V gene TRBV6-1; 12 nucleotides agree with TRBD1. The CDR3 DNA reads TGTGCCAGCAGTGAAGCAGGGACAGGGGGCCTCGATGGGGCCAACGTCCTGACTTTC. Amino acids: CASSEAGTGGLDGANVLTF.